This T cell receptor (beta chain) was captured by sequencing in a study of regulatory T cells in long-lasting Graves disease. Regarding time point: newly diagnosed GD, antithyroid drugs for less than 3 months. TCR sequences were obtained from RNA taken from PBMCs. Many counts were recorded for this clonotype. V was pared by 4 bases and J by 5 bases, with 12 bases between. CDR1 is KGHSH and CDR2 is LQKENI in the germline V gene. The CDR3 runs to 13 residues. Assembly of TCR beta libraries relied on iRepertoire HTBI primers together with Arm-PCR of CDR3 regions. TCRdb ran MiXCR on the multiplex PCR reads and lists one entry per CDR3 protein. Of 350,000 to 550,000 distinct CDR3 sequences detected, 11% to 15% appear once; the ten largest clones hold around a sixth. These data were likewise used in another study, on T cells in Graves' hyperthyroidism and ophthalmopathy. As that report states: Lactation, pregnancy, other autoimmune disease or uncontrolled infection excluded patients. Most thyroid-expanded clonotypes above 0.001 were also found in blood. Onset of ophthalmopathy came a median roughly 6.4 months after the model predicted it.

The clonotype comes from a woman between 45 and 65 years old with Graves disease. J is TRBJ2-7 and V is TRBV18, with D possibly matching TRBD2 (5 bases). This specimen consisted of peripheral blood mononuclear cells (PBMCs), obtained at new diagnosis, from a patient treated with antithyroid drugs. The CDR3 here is CASSRAGNDEQYF. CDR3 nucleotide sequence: TGTGCCAGCTCACGTGCGGGTAACGACGAGCAGTACTTC.